Listed below are T cell receptor beta chains from one sample, sequenced in a study of patients and donors after allogeneic stem cell transplantation. TCRdb called the RT-PCR reads again in MiXCR, with one record for every CDR3 protein. The sample records 160,000 or so distinct CDR3 sequences, 20% to 25% being singletons. The sequenced sample consisted of blood, either unsorted or a sorted T cell fraction (not recorded which). Receptor source: a human donor who was either an allogeneic HSCT recipient or a stem cell or donor lymphocyte infusion donor (not recorded which). It is not recorded whose cells these are; they may come from a transplant donor. Both conserved end residues are part of each CDR3.

v_gene	j_gene	CDR3aa
TRBV5-1	TRBJ1-6	CASSLGRTDRNSPLHF
TRBV7-9	TRBJ2-7	CASSRSHRDQVSFAFYEQYF
TRBV29-1	TRBJ2-2	CSVGQRGAGELFF
TRBV14	TRBJ1-2	CASSQFQGDPGYTF
TRBV5-8	TRBJ1-1	CASSTLGGTEAFF
TRBV30	TRBJ1-4	CAWSGQGFEKLFF
TRBV27	TRBJ1-1	CASSYSGMGNTEAFF
TRBV12-3/TRBV12-4	TRBJ2-7	CASSLPFYEQYF
TRBV9	TRBJ2-5	CASSSVDNQETQYF
TRBV27	TRBJ1-1	CASKQPNTEAFF
TRBV6-6	TRBJ1-2	CASKGEYYGYTF
TRBV12-3/TRBV12-4	TRBJ1-1	CASSLAPLGNTEAFF
TRBV12-3/TRBV12-4	TRBJ2-5	CASSFVLQIQETQYF
TRBV12-3/TRBV12-4	TRBJ1-2	CASSYGQGEYGYTF
TRBV7-9	TRBJ1-1	CASSFGTAAVDTEAFF
TRBV6-6	TRBJ1-1	CASSLQGQGAERNTEAFF
TRBV6-5	TRBJ2-2	CASSLIRDVDTGELFF
TRBV4-1	TRBJ1-4	CASSQDRRTASFF
TRBV20-1	TRBJ1-2	CSARRETDFEGYTF
TRBV12-3/TRBV12-4	TRBJ2-7	CASSSHGTTYEQYF
TRBV15	TRBJ1-2	CATSRDLRAYTF
TRBV5-1	TRBJ2-7	CASSFDPSGPYEQYF
TRBV24-1	TRBJ1-2	CATSDPNGGGHGYTF